This T cell receptor (beta chain) came from a study of blood T cell repertoires in COVID-19. Across the whole study: T cells, B-cell-depleted T cells, or PBMCs supplied cDNA or gDNA.

V lost 4 bases to trimming and J lost 5 bases; unmatched junction nucleotides: 6. This CDR3 has 14 residues. Germline V lookup: CDR1 SEHNR, CDR2 FQNEAQ (reference sequence). Libraries were prepared by immunoSEQ multiplex PCR; TCRdb keeps only in-frame clonotypes and omits some of them. The repertoire holds roughly 250,000 clones, with approximately 90% as singletons. This clone was seen only a few times. The source of this sequence is a man aged 30 to 39 with acute or convalescent COVID-19. Sequencing was performed on peripheral blood. The chain joins TRBV7-9 to TRBJ1-1; 8 nucleotides agree with TRBD1. In DNA form, the CDR3 reads TGTGCCAGCAGCTCGTCAGGGGGCAGAACTGAAGCTTTCTTT. Encoded protein: CASSSSGGRTEAFF.